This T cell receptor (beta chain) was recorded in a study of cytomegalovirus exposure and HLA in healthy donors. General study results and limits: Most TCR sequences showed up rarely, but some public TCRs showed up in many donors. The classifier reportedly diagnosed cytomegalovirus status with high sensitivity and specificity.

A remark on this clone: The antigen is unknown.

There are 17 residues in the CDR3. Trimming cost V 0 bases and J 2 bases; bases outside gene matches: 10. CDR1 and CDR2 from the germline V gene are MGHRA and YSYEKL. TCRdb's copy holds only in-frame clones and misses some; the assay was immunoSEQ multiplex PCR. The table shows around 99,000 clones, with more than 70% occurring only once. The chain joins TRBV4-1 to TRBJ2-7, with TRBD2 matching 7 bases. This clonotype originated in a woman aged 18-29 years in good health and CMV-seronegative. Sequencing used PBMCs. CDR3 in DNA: TGCGCCAGCAGCCAAGAGGTTGGCCTAGCGGAAGCCTACGAGCAGTACTTC. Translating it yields CASSQEVGLAEAYEQYF.